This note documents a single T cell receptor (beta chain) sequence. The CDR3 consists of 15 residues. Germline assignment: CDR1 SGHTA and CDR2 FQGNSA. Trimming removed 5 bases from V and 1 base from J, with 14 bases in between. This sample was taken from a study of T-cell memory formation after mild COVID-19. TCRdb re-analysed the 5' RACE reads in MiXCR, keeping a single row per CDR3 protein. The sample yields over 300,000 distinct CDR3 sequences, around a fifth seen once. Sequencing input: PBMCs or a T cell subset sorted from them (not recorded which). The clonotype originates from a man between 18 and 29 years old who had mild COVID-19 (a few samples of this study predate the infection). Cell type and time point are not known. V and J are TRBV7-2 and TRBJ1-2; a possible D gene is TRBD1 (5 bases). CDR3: CASSPMRQLNYGYTF. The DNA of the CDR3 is TGTGCCAGCAGCCCGATGCGACAGCTTAACTATGGCTACACCTTC.